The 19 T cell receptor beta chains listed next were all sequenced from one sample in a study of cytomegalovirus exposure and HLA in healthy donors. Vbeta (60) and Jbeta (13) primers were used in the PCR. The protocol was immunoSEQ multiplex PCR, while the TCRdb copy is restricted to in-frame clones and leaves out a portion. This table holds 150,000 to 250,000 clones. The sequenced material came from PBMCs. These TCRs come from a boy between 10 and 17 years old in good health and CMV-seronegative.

CDR3: CASSRTGTGYGYTF. For the CDR3, the DNA is TGTGCCAGCAGCCGTACCGGGACAGGGTATGGCTACACCTTC. V is TRBV14 and J is TRBJ1-2, with 9 bases identical to TRBD1. Germline V gives CDR1 SGHDN, CDR2 FVKESK. This CDR3 spans 14 amino acids. Germline trimming cut 4 bases from V and 5 bases from J; bases unmatched to any gene: 5.

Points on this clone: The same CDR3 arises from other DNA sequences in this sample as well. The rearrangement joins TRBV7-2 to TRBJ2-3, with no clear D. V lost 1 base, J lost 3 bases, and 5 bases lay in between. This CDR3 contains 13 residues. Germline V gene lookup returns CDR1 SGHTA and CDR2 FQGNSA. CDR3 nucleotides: TGTGCCAGCAGCTTAGGCGTGACAGATACGCAGTATTTT. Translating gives CASSLGVTDTQYF.

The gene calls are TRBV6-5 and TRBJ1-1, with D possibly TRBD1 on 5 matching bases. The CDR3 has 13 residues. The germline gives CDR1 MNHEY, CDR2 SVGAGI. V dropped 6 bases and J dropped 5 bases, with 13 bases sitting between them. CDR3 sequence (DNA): TGTGCCAGCAGGGAGGGGTTGGGAACTGAAGCTTTCTTT. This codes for CASREGLGTEAFF.

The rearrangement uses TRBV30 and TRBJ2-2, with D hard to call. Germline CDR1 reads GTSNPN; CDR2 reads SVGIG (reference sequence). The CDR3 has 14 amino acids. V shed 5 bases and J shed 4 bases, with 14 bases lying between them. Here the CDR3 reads CAWRGGDGTGELFF. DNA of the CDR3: TGTGCCTGGCGAGGCGGCGATGGCACCGGGGAGCTGTTTTTT.

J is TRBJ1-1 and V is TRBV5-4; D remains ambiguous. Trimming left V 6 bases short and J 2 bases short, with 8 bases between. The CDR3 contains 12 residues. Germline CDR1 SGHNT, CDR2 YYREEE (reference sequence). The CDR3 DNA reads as TGTGCCAGCAATGAGGTCAACACTGAAGCTTTCTTT. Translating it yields CASNEVNTEAFF.

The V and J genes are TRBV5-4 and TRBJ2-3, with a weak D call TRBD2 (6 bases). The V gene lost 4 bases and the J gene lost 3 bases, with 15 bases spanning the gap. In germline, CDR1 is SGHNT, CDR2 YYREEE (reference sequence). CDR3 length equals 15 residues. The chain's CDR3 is CASSLPGGATDTQYF. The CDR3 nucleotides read TGTGCCAGCAGCCTCCCGGGCGGGGCAACAGATACGCAGTATTTT.

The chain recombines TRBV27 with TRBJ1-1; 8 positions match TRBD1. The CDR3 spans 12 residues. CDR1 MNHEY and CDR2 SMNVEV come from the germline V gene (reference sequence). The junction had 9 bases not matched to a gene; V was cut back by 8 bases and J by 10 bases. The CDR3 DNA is TGTGCCAGCCAAGGGACAGGATTGTTAGCTTTCTTT. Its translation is CASQGTGLLAFF.

The CDR3 reads CASGPDRATDTQYF. DNA for the CDR3: TGTGCCAGCGGTCCGGACAGGGCCACAGATACGCAGTATTTT. The chain couples TRBV21-1 to TRBJ2-3; TRBD1 is the table's D call and was not checked against the DNA. TRBV21-1 is a documented pseudogene. CDR3 length: 14 residues.

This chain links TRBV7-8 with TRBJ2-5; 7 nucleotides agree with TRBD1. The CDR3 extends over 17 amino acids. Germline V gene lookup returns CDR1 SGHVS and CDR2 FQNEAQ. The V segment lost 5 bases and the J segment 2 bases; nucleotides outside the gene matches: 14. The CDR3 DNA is TGTGCCAGCAGCCCTACGTCAGGTAGGGACAGACAAGAGACCCAGTACTTC. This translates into CASSPTSGRDRQETQYF.

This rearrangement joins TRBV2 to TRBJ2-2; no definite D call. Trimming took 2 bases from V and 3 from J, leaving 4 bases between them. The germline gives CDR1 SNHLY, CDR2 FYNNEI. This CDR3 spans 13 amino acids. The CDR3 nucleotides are TGTGCCAGCAGTGAACGGTACACCGGGGAGCTGTTTTTT. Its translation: CASSERYTGELFF.

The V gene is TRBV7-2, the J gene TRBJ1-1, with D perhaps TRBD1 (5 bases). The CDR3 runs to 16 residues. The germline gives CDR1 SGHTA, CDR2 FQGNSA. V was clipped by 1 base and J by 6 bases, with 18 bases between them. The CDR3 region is CASSLGRRGAYPEAFF. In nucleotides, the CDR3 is TGTGCCAGCAGCTTAGGTCGGCGGGGCGCGTACCCTGAAGCTTTCTTT.

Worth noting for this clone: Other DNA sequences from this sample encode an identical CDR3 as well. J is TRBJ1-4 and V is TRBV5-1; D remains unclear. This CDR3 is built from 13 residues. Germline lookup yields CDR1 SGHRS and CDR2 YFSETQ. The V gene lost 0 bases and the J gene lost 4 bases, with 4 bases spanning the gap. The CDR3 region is CASSLDSNEKLFF. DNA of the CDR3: TGCGCCAGCAGCTTGGACAGTAATGAAAAACTGTTTTTT. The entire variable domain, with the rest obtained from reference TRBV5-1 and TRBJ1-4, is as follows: KAGVTQTPRYLIKTRGQQVTLSCSPISGHRSVSWYQQTPGQGLQFLFEYFSETQRNKGNFPGRFSGRQFSNSRSEMNVSTLELGDSALYLCASSLDSNEKLFFGSGTQLSVL.

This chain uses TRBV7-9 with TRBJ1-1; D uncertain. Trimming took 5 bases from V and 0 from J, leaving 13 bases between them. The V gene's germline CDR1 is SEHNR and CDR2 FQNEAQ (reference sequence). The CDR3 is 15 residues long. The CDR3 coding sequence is TGTGCCAGCAGCCCCGAAACAGCCATGAACACTGAAGCTTTCTTT. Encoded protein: CASSPETAMNTEAFF.

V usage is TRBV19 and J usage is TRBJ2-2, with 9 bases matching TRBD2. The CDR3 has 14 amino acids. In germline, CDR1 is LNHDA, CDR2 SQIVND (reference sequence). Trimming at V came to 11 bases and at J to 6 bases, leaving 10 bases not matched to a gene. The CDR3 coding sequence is TGTGCCTCCCTAAAGGCGGGGGGGCCCGGGGAGCTGTTTTTT. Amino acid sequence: CASLKAGGPGELFF.

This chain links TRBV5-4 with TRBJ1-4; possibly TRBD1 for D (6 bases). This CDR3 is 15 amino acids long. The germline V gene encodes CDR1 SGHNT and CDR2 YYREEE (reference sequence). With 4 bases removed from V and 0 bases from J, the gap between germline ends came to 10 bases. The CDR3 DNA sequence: TGTGCCAGCAGCGACTCAGGGGCAACTAATGAAAAACTGTTTTTT. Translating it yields CASSDSGATNEKLFF.

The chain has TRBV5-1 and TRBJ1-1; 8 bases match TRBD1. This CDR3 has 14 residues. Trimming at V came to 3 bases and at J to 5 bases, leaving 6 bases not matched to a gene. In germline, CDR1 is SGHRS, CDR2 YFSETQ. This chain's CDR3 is CASSSQGADTEAFF. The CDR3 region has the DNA TGCGCCAGCAGCTCCCAGGGGGCGGATACTGAAGCTTTCTTT.

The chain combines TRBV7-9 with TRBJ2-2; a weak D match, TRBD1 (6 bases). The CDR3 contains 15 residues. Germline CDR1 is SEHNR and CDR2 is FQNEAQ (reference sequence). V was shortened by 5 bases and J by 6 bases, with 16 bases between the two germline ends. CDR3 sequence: CASSITTGGAGELFF. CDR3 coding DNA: TGTGCCAGCAGCATAACGACAGGTGGAGCCGGGGAGCTGTTTTTT. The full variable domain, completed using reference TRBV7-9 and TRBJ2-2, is DTGVSQNPRHKITKRGQNVTFRCDPISEHNRLYWYRQTLGQGPEFLTYFQNEAQLEKSRLLSDRFSAERPKGSFSTLEIQRTEQGDSAMYLCASSITTGGAGELFFGEGSRLTVL.

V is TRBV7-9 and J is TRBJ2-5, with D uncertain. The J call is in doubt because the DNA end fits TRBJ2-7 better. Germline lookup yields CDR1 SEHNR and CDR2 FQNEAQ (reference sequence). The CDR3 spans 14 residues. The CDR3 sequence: CASSFRSRPLEQYF. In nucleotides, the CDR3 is TGTGCCAGCAGCTTTCGCTCACGTCCGCTCGAGCAGTACTTC.

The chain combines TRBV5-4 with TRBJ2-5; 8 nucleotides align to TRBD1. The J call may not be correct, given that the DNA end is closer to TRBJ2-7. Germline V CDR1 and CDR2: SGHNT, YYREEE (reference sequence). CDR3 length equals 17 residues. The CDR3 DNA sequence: TGTGCCAGCAGCTTGGGGTCGTGGACAGGGATGTCCTACGAGCAGTACTTC. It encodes CASSLGSWTGMSYEQYF.